Following are 19 T cell receptor beta chains from one sample sequenced in a study of shared clonotypes between healthy human individuals. Sequencing used immunoSEQ multiplex PCR; TCRdb keeps in-frame clones, though not all of them. Among roughly 400,000 clones listed, roughly 96% were seen once. Specimen: memory CD8+ T cells sorted from blood. Subset given: CD45RO+ cells pooled with CCR7-negative TemRA cells. Every receptor here comes from a man younger than 45 in good health.

The chain employs TRBV5-4 and TRBJ2-1, with 7 positions matching TRBD1. The CDR3 runs 15 residues. The germline V gene encodes CDR1 SGHNT and CDR2 YYREEE (reference sequence). V lost 4 bases, J lost 0 bases, and 4 bases stayed unmatched. The CDR3 here is CASSPRQGSYNEQFF. CDR3 DNA: TGTGCCAGCAGCCCCCGACAGGGCTCCTACAATGAGCAGTTCTTC. Together with reference TRBV5-4 and TRBJ2-1, the CDR3 gives the full variable domain: ETGVTQSPTHLIKTRGQQVTLRCSSQSGHNTVSWYQQALGQGPQFIFQYYREEENGRGNFPPRFSGLQFPNYSSELNVNALELDDSALYLCASSPRQGSYNEQFFGPGTRLTVL.

About this clone: The CDR3 end shows no conserved phenylalanine or tryptophan, and so a read error is likely. J is TRBJ1-2 and V is TRBV10-3; 8 bases agree with TRBD1. The V gene end was trimmed by 4 bases and the J gene end by 5 bases; junction bases not matched to a gene: 0. This CDR3 is 12 amino acids long. Germline V CDR1 and CDR2: ENHRY, SYGVKD. In DNA, the CDR3 is TGTGCCATCAGTGGACAGGGGTATGGCTACACCCTC. Protein sequence: CAISGQGYGYTL.

The chain uses TRBV28 and TRBJ2-3; perhaps TRBD1 as D (6 bases). Germline loops: CDR1 MDHEN, CDR2 SYDVKM. V shed 1 base and J shed 12 bases, with 11 bases lying between them. CDR3 length: 12 residues. CDR3 nucleotides: TGTGCCAGCAGTTTATTAACAGGGTCCCAGTATTTT. This encodes CASSLLTGSQYF.

The CDR3 reads CAITSGCRVTDTQYF. Here the CDR3 DNA reads TGCGCTATAACTTCCGGATGCCGGGTCACAGATACGCAGTATTTT. V and J are TRBV4-1 and TRBJ2-3; D gene uncertain. This CDR3 has 15 amino acids. Germline lookup yields CDR1 MGHRA and CDR2 YSYEKL.

The chain combines TRBV5-1 with TRBJ1-2; 7 bases line up with TRBD1. V lost 1 base to trimming and J lost 4 bases; unmatched junction nucleotides: 16. The CDR3 contains 18 residues. The germline V gene encodes CDR1 SGHRS and CDR2 YFSETQ. The DNA for the CDR3 is TGCGCCAGCAGCTTGCGGGAAAACACGGACAGGCTTCCCTATGGCTACACCTTC. Protein product: CASSLRENTDRLPYGYTF.

The CDR3 sequence: CASSHRKGGGTNEKLFF. In DNA form, the CDR3 reads TGCGCCAGCAGCCACCGAAAGGGAGGGGGCACTAATGAAAAACTGTTTTTT. This sequence joins TRBV4-1 and TRBJ1-4; 7 nucleotides line up with TRBD1. Trimming at V came to 3 bases and at J to 2 bases, leaving 9 bases not matched to a gene. CDR3 length: 17 amino acids. The germline V gene has CDR1 MGHRA and CDR2 YSYEKL.

This chain joins TRBV6-1 and TRBJ2-1; 8 nucleotides line up with TRBD2. Germline assignment: CDR1 MNHNS and CDR2 SASEGT. Trimming took 3 bases from V and 4 from J; bases not matched to a gene: 14. This CDR3 has 18 residues. Here the CDR3 DNA reads TGTGCCAGCAGTGAGTACCGTGGATTAGCGGGAACTTACAATGAGCAGTTCTTC. Its translation is CASSEYRGLAGTYNEQFF.

The rearrangement joins TRBV27 to TRBJ2-7; 8 nucleotides match TRBD1. Unmatched junction bases numbered 1, after V lost 6 bases and J lost 3 bases. Per the germline V gene, CDR1 is MNHEY and CDR2 is SMNVEV (reference sequence). The CDR3 extends over 12 amino acids. This CDR3 reads CASRDRDYEQYF. The DNA of the CDR3 is TGTGCCAGCAGGGACAGGGACTACGAGCAGTACTTC.

This chain links TRBV19 with TRBJ1-3, with a possible D match to TRBD1 (5 bases). This CDR3 has 12 amino acids. Trimming removed 8 bases from V and 8 bases from J, with 13 bases in between. CDR1 is LNHDA, CDR2 SQIVND, per germline (reference sequence). The CDR3 sequence is CASLTGPDTIYF. The CDR3 nucleotides read TGTGCCAGTCTGACGGGACCAGACACCATATATTTT.

The chain employs TRBV11-2 and TRBJ2-7, with 10 bases aligning to TRBD2. Unmatched junction bases numbered 7, after V lost 5 bases and J lost 3 bases. The CDR3 has 15 residues. Germline values: CDR1 SGHAT, CDR2 FQNNGV. Here the CDR3 DNA reads TGTGCCAGCAGCCCTAGCGGGAGCATTGACTACGAGCAGTACTTC. It translates to CASSPSGSIDYEQYF.

The chain is built from TRBV10-3 and TRBJ2-3; 13 bases map to TRBD2. V was pared by 10 bases and J by 0 bases, with 16 bases of the junction left unmatched. This CDR3 has 19 residues. Looked up from germline, CDR1 is ENHRY and CDR2 is SYGVKD. The CDR3 loop reads CATNLDRTSGRSSTDTQYF. CDR3 nucleotides: TGTGCCACCAACTTGGACAGGACTAGCGGGAGATCTAGCACAGATACGCAGTATTTT.

Concerning this clone itself: Other DNA variants within this sample encode the same CDR3. This chain connects TRBV11-2 to TRBJ2-7; D could derive from TRBD1 or TRBD2 (5 bases each). The CDR3 is 13 amino acids. In germline, CDR1 is SGHAT, CDR2 FQNNGV. Trimming took off 3 bases at V and 0 bases at J, with 6 bases between the two ends. The CDR3 loop is CASSFGTSYEQYF. CDR3 bases: TGTGCCAGCAGCTTCGGGACCTCCTACGAGCAGTACTTC.

The V gene is TRBV5-1, the J gene TRBJ1-2, with no clear D. Per the germline V gene, CDR1 is SGHRS and CDR2 is YFSETQ. V gave up 0 bases and J gave up 3 bases, with 9 bases separating them. This CDR3 has 14 residues. For the CDR3, the DNA is TGCGCCAGCAGCTTGGCGGCGAGGGACTATGGCTACACCTTC. This encodes CASSLAARDYGYTF.

The chain uses TRBV30 and TRBJ2-7, with TRBD1 identical over 11 bases. This CDR3 is built from 14 residues. CDR1 and CDR2 from the germline V gene are GTSNPN and SVGIG (reference sequence). The trim removed 5 bases at V and 3 bases at J, leaving 6 bases unmatched. The CDR3 sequence is CAWGTGTGGYEQYF. CDR3 nucleotide sequence: TGTGCCTGGGGTACCGGGACAGGGGGCTACGAGCAGTACTTC. The full variable domain, its missing parts supplied by reference TRBV30 and TRBJ2-7, is SQTIHQWPATLVQPVGSPLSLECTVEGTSNPNLYWYRQAAGRGLQLLFYSVGIGQISSEVPQNLSASRPQDRQFILSSKKLLLSDSGFYLCAWGTGTGGYEQYFGPGTRLTVT.

The genes are TRBV19 and TRBJ2-5; 9 bases align to TRBD1. CDR1 and CDR2 from the germline V gene are LNHDA and SQIVND (reference sequence). The V and J ends lost 4 bases and 2 bases, in that order; junction bases with no gene match: 5. CDR3 length: 15 residues. For the CDR3, the DNA is TGTGCCAGTAGTAGTGGACAGGGGCCACAAGAGACCCAGTACTTC. This translates into CASSSGQGPQETQYF. The whole variable domain, filled in from reference TRBV19 and TRBJ2-5, reads DGGITQSPKYLFRKEGQNVTLSCEQNLNHDAMYWYRQDPGQGLRLIYYSQIVNDFQKGDIAEGYSVSREKKESFPLTVTSAQKNPTAFYLCASSSGQGPQETQYFGPGTRLLVL.

The chain carries TRBV28 and TRBJ1-2; D gene uncertain. This CDR3 region has 14 residues. The V end was cut by 0 bases, the J end by 4 bases, with 9 bases between. In germline, CDR1 is MDHEN, CDR2 SYDVKM. The CDR3 nucleotides read TGTGCCAGCAGTTTATGGAGAGGAACCTATGGCTACACCTTC. Protein: CASSLWRGTYGYTF.

This chain uses TRBV30 with TRBJ2-7, with no clear D. The CDR3 totals 13 residues. Trimming removed 5 bases at V and 0 bases at J, with 11 bases between. The germline V gene has CDR1 GTSNPN and CDR2 SVGIG (reference sequence). The CDR3 DNA follows: TGTGCCTGGGGCCTAGGGCACTCCTACGAGCAGTACTTC. Amino acids: CAWGLGHSYEQYF.

This sequence joins TRBV6-1 and TRBJ2-7, with TRBD1 identical over 8 bases. From germline, CDR1 is MNHNS and CDR2 SASEGT. After removal of 7 bases from V and 3 bases from J, the junction contained 5 bases not matched to a gene. The CDR3 is 13 residues long. The CDR3 sequence is CASTQDRVYEQYF. The CDR3 DNA reads TGTGCCAGCACACAGGACAGGGTCTACGAGCAGTACTTC.

The table lists this clone with a count of one. This chain uses TRBV11-2 with TRBJ2-2, with 7 nucleotides matching TRBD2. The CDR3 length is 16 residues. The V segment lost 0 bases and the J segment 4 bases; nucleotides outside the gene matches: 5. Germline CDR1 reads SGHAT; CDR2 reads FQNNGV. The CDR3 is CASSLEFSGSTGELFF. The CDR3, as DNA: TGTGCCAGCAGCTTAGAGTTTAGCGGGTCCACCGGGGAGCTGTTTTTT. Supplemented by reference TRBV11-2 and TRBJ2-2, the full variable domain reads EAGVAQSPRYKIIEKRQSVAFWCNPISGHATLYWYQQILGQGPKLLIQFQNNGVVDDSQLPKDRFSAERLKGVDSTLKIQPAKLEDSAVYLCASSLEFSGSTGELFFGEGSRLTVL.